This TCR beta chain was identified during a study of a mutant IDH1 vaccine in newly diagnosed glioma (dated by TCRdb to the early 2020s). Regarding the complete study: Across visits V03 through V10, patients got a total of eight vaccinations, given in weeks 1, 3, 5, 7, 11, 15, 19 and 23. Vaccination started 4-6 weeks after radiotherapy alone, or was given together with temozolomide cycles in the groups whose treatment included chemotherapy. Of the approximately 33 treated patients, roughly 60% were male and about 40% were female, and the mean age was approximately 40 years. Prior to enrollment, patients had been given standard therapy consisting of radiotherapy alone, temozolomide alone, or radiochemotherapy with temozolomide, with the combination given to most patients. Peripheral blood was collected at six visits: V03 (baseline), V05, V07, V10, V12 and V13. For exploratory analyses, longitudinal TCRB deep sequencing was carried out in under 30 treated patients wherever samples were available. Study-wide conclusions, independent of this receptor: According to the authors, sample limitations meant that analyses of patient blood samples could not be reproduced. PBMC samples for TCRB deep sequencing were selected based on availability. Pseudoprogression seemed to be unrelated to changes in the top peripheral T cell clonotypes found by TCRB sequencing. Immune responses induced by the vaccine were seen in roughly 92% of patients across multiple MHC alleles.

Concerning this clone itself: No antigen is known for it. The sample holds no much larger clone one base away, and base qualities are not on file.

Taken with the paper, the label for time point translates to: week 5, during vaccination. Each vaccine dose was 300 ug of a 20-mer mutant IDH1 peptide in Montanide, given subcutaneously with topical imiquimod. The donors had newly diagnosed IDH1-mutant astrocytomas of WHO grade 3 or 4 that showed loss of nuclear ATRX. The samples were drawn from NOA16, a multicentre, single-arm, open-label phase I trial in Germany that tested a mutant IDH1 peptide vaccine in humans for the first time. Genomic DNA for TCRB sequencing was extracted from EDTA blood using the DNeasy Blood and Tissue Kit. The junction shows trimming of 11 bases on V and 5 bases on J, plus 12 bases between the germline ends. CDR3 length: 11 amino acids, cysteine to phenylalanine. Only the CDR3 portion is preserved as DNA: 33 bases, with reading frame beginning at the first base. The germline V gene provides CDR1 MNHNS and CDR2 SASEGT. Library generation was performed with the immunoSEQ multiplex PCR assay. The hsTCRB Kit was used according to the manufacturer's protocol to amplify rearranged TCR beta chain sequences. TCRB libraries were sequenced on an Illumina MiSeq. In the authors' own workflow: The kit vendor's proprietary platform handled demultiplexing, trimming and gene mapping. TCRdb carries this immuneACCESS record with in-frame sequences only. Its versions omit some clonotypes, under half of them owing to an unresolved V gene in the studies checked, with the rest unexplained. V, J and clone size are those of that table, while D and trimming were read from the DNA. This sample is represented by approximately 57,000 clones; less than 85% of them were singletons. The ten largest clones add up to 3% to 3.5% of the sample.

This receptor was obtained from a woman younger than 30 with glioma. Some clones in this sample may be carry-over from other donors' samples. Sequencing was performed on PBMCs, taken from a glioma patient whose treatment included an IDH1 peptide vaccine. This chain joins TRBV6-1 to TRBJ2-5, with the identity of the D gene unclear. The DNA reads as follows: TGTGCCTTAGGGCTAGTTGAGACCCAGTACTTC. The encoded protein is CALGLVETQYF.